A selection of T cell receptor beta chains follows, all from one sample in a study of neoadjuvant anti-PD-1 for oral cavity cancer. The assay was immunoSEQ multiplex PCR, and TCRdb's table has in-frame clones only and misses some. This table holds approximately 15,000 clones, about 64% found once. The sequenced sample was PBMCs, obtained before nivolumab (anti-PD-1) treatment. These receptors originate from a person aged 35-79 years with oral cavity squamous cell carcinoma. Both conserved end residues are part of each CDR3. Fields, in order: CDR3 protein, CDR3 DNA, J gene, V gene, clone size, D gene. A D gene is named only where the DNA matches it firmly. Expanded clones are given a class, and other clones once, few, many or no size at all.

CDR3: CSVDPAVNTEAFF; DNA: TGCAGCGTTGACCCAGCCGTGAACACTGAAGCTTTCTTT; J: TRBJ1-1; V: TRBV29-1; size: -; D: -
CDR3: CASSLRAYEQYF; DNA: TGTGCCAGCAGTCTCCGGGCCTACGAGCAGTACTTC; J: TRBJ2-7; V: TRBV7-9; size: few; D: -
CDR3: CASRGLAGGNYEQYF; DNA: TGTGCCAGCAGAGGACTAGCGGGAGGTAACTACGAGCAGTACTTC; J: TRBJ2-7; V: TRBV2; size: -; D: TRBD2
CDR3: CASSARQGYEQFF; DNA: TGTGCCAGCAGCGCCCGACAGGGGTATGAGCAGTTCTTC; J: TRBJ2-1; V: TRBV5-6; size: -; D: TRBD1
CDR3: CSVPRGSYGYTF; DNA: TGCAGCGTTCCTCGAGGTTCCTATGGCTACACCTTC; J: TRBJ1-2; V: TRBV29-1; size: medium-sized; D: -
CDR3: CASSIAPGGHF; DNA: TGTGCCAGTAGTATAGCTCCTGGAGGGCATTTT; J: TRBJ1-5; V: TRBV19; size: -; D: -
CDR3: CASSVLGTSGDQYF; DNA: TGTGCCAGCAGCGTCCTCGGGACTAGCGGGGACCAGTACTTC; J: TRBJ2-5; V: TRBV9; size: -; D: TRBD2
CDR3: CASNYNEQFF; DNA: TGTGCCAGCAACTACAATGAGCAGTTCTTC; J: TRBJ2-1; V: TRBV7-9; size: medium-sized; D: -
CDR3: CASSRWGGGGGSGANVLTF; DNA: TGTGCCAGTAGTAGATGGGGAGGCGGAGGGGGCTCTGGGGCCAACGTCCTGACTTTC; J: TRBJ2-6; V: TRBV19; size: -; D: -
CDR3: CATSRGTGTGNTGELFF; DNA: TGTGCCACCAGCAGAGGTACCGGGACAGGGAACACCGGGGAGCTGTTTTTT; J: TRBJ2-2; V: TRBV15; size: -; D: TRBD1
CDR3: CASNPDRATYEQYF; DNA: TGCGCCAGCAATCCTGACAGGGCCACCTACGAGCAGTACTTC; J: TRBJ2-7; V: TRBV10-2; size: -; D: TRBD1
CDR3: CASTVSSPGGSPLHF; DNA: TGTGCCAGTACCGTCAGTTCCCCTGGGGGTTCACCCCTCCACTTT; J: TRBJ1-6; V: TRBV19; size: -; D: -
CDR3: CASSSPTSGRTISTDTQYF; DNA: TGTGCCAGCAGTTCCCCCACTAGCGGGCGGACTATTAGCACAGATACGCAGTATTTT; J: TRBJ2-3; V: TRBV27; size: -; D: TRBD2
CDR3: CASSRSTDTQYF; DNA: TGTGCCAGCAGCAGGAGCACAGATACGCAGTATTTT; J: TRBJ2-3; V: TRBV27; size: -; D: -
CDR3: CASSEASSSTDTQYF; DNA: TGTGCCAGCAGTGAAGCGAGCTCTAGCACAGATACGCAGTATTTT; J: TRBJ2-3; V: TRBV2; size: once; D: -
CDR3: CSVEASPGPGYEQYF; DNA: TGCAGCGTTGAAGCCAGTCCTGGTCCTGGGTACGAGCAGTACTTC; J: TRBJ2-7; V: TRBV29-1; size: -; D: -
CDR3: CASTGSGQGYNEQFF; DNA: TGTGCCAGCACAGGTTCGGGACAGGGGTACAATGAGCAGTTCTTC; J: TRBJ2-1; V: TRBV6-5; size: -; D: TRBD1
CDR3: CASSPAGPFDEQFF; DNA: TGTGCCAGCAGCCCGGCGGGACCGTTCGATGAGCAGTTCTTC; J: TRBJ2-1; V: TRBV11-2; size: few; D: -
CDR3: CASRTGEFTEAFF; DNA: TGTGCCAGCAGGACAGGCGAGTTCACTGAAGCTTTCTTT; J: TRBJ1-1; V: TRBV2; size: -; D: -
CDR3: CASSQDELPRRETQYF; DNA: TGTGCCAGCAGCCAAGATGAACTCCCCCGTAGGGAGACCCAGTACTTC; J: TRBJ2-5; V: TRBV14; size: few; D: -
CDR3: CASSLAWDEAFF; DNA: TGTGCCAGCAGCTTAGCCTGGGATGAAGCTTTCTTT; J: TRBJ1-1; V: TRBV7-8; size: -; D: -
CDR3: CASSAMGPRSYNEQFF; DNA: TGTGCCAGCAGTGCGATGGGGCCCCGCTCCTACAATGAGCAGTTCTTC; J: TRBJ2-1; V: TRBV6-1; size: -; D: -
CDR3: CASSQDLGTPNQPQHF; DNA: TGTGCCAGCAGCCAGGATCTCGGGACTCCCAATCAGCCCCAGCATTTT; J: TRBJ1-5; V: TRBV4-2; size: -; D: -
CDR3: CASSPRGPPTTDTQYF; DNA: TGTGCCAGCTCCCCGAGGGGCCCGCCCACCACAGATACGCAGTATTTT; J: TRBJ2-3; V: TRBV18; size: -; D: -
CDR3: CASSQTGLARYEQYF; DNA: TGCGCCAGCAGCCAAACGGGACTAGCTCGCTACGAGCAGTACTTC; J: TRBJ2-7; V: TRBV4-1; size: few; D: TRBD2
CDR3: CASSFAVPISGSRGVNTEAFF; DNA: TGTGCCAGCAGTTTTGCCGTTCCGATCTCCGGGTCAAGAGGGGTGAACACTGAAGCTTTCTTT; J: TRBJ1-1; V: TRBV27; size: -; D: -
CDR3: CATRRLDAGQGNYGYTF; DNA: TGTGCCACCAGGAGACTCGATGCGGGACAGGGAAACTATGGCTACACCTTC; J: TRBJ1-2; V: TRBV15; size: -; D: TRBD1
CDR3: CASSPLPDRDGYTF; DNA: TGTGCCAGCTCACCACTGCCGGACAGGGATGGCTACACCTTC; J: TRBJ1-2; V: TRBV18; size: -; D: TRBD1
CDR3: CASSPSRGTTEAFF; DNA: TGTGCCAGCAGCCCCTCCCGGGGGACCACTGAAGCTTTCTTT; J: TRBJ1-1; V: TRBV7-2; size: once; D: -
CDR3: CAISESSGGMHVAYEQYF; DNA: TGTGCCATCAGTGAGTCGTCGGGGGGCATGCACGTAGCCTACGAGCAGTACTTC; J: TRBJ2-7; V: TRBV10-3; size: -; D: -
CDR3: CASSYLAGGTDTQYF; DNA: TGTGCCAGCAGTTATCTAGCGGGGGGCACAGATACGCAGTATTTT; J: TRBJ2-3; V: TRBV13; size: -; D: TRBD2
CDR3: CVAGGTYEQYF; DNA: TGTGTCGCGGGGGGTACCTACGAGCAGTACTTC; J: TRBJ2-7; V: TRBV10-3; size: -; D: TRBD2
CDR3: CASSLDRDGYTF; DNA: TGTGCCAGCAGCTTGGACAGGGATGGCTACACCTTC; J: TRBJ1-2; V: TRBV5-8; size: few; D: -
CDR3: CASSPSLGENTEAFF; DNA: TGTGCCAGCAGCCCTAGTTTAGGGGAGAACACTGAAGCTTTCTTT; J: TRBJ1-1; V: TRBV11-3; size: -; D: -
CDR3: CAISDRESYEQYF; DNA: TGTGCCATCAGTGACAGGGAGTCCTACGAGCAGTACTTC; J: TRBJ2-7; V: TRBV10-3; size: -; D: -
CDR3: CASSWTWGTGELFF; DNA: TGCGCCAGCAGCTGGACTTGGGGGACCGGGGAGCTGTTTTTT; J: TRBJ2-2; V: TRBV5-1; size: few; D: -
CDR3: CASSPYRGYEQYF; DNA: TGTGCCAGCAGCCCCTACAGGGGCTACGAGCAGTACTTC; J: TRBJ2-7; V: TRBV7-8; size: -; D: TRBD1
CDR3: CASSQVMSVSSTDTQYF; DNA: TGCGCCAGCAGCCAAGTTATGTCAGTCTCTAGCACAGATACGCAGTATTTT; J: TRBJ2-3; V: TRBV4-1; size: few; D: -
CDR3: CASSSFAGRSYGYTF; DNA: TGTGCCAGCAGCTCCTTTGCAGGGCGGTCCTATGGCTACACCTTC; J: TRBJ1-2; V: TRBV5-4; size: few; D: -
CDR3: CASRGNSDTGELFF; DNA: TGTGCCAGCAGAGGGAACAGTGACACCGGGGAGCTGTTTTTT; J: TRBJ2-2; V: TRBV6-1; size: -; D: -
CDR3: CASSLSTGARGSPLHF; DNA: TGTGCCAGCAGTTTATCCACGGGCGCTCGGGGTTCACCCCTCCACTTT; J: TRBJ1-6; V: TRBV27; size: -; D: -
CDR3: CASRPEGGGSQPQHF; DNA: TGTGCCAGCAGACCCGAGGGGGGAGGTAGTCAGCCCCAGCATTTT; J: TRBJ1-5; V: TRBV6-5; size: -; D: -
CDR3: CASSLGATARYEKLFF; DNA: TGTGCCAGCAGCTTGGGCGCGACGGCCCGCTATGAAAAACTGTTTTTT; J: TRBJ1-4; V: TRBV5-5; size: -; D: -
CDR3: CASITRERGYSGANVLTF; DNA: TGTGCCAGCATCACCCGGGAGCGGGGGTACTCTGGGGCCAACGTCCTGACTTTC; J: TRBJ2-6; V: TRBV7-6; size: -; D: TRBD2
CDR3: CASSRTKGGSPLHF; DNA: TGTGCCAGCAGCAGGACAAAAGGAGGTTCACCCCTCCACTTT; J: TRBJ1-6; V: TRBV6-5; size: -; D: -